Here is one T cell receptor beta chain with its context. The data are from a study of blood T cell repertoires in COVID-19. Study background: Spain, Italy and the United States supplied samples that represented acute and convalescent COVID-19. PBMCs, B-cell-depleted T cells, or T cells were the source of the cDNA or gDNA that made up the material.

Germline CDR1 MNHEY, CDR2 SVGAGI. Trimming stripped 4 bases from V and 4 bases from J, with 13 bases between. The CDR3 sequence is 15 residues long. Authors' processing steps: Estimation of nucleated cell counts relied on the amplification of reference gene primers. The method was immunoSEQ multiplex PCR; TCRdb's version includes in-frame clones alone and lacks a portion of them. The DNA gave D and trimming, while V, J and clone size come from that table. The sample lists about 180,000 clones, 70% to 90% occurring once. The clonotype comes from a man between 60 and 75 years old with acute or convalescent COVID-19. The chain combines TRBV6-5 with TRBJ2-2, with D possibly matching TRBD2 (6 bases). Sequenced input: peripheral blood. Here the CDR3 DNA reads TGTGCCAGCAGTTTGGAGGGGCCTCGCACCGGGGAGCTGTTTTTT. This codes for CASSLEGPRTGELFF.